The clone carrying this TCR beta chain showed up just a few times. What it recognizes is unknown. This sample is part of a study of cytomegalovirus exposure and HLA in healthy donors. General study points: TCR beta sequences numbering about 17,000 were associated with HLA alleles at 0.05 false discovery rate in a later analysis.

13 Jbeta primers and 60 Vbeta primers were used for the PCR. Clones were sequenced by immunoSEQ multiplex PCR, and TCRdb holds only the in-frame ones, with some missing. Among about 180,000 clones listed, about 80% were seen once. Unmatched junction bases numbered 7, after V lost 6 bases and J lost 3 bases. Germline lookup yields CDR1 MNHEY and CDR2 SVGAGI. The CDR3 is made up of 15 amino acids. Sequenced: PBMCs. The J gene is TRBJ2-1, the V gene TRBV6-5, with TRBD1 matching 8 bases. This receptor was taken from a woman younger than 45 in good health and CMV-seronegative. DNA for the CDR3: TGTGCCAGCAGACCAGGGACAGGTAGCTACAATGAGCAGTTCTTC. Protein: CASRPGTGSYNEQFF.